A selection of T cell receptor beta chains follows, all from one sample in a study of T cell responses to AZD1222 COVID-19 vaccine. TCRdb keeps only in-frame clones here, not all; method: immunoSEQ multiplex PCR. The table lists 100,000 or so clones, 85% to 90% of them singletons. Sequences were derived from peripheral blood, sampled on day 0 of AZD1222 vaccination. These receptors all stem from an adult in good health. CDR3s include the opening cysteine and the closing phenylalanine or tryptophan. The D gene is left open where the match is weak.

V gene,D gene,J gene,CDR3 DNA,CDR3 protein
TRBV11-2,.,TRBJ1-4,TGTGCCAGCAGCCCCAACAGACTTAATGAAAAACTGTTTTTT,CASSPNRLNEKLFF
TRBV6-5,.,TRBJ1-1,TGTGCCAGCAAGAGACCGATGAACACTGAAGCTTTCTTT,CASKRPMNTEAFF
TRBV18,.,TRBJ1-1,TGTGCCAGCTCACCAGAACGGCGCACTGAAGCTTTCTTT,CASSPERRTEAFF
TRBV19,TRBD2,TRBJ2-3,TGTGCCAGTAGTAGGGAGGTTAGCGGGACCAGCACAGATACGCAGTATTTT,CASSREVSGTSTDTQYF
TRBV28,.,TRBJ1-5,TGTGCCAGCAACTATCCCTCGAATCAGCCCCAGCATTTT,CASNYPSNQPQHF
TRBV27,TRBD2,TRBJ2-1,TGTGCCAGCAGTTTAGCGGCGGGACTAGGGATTGGGAATGAGCAGTTCTTC,CASSLAAGLGIGNEQFF
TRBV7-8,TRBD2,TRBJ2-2,TGTGCCAGCAGCCCCCGGGGGGGCCGGGTTATCGGGGAGCTGTTTTTT,CASSPRGGRVIGELFF
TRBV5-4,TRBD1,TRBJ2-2,TGTGCCAGCAGACCCGACAGGGGGGACACCGGGGAGCTGTTTTTT,CASRPDRGDTGELFF
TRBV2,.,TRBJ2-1,TGTGCCAGCAGGGCCGGACTCCTAGGCCTGCAGTTCTTC,CASRAGLLGLQFF
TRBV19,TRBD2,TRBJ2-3,TGTGCCAGTAGTCGGGAGGTTTGGACAGATACGCAGTATTTT,CASSREVWTDTQYF
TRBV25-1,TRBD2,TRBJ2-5,TGTGCCAGCAGTCTGACTAGCGGGAGAGAGACCCAGTACTTC,CASSLTSGRETQYF
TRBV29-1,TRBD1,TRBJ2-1,TGCAGCGGATGGGAAGGGGGCAAGAATGAGCAGTTCTTC,CSGWEGGKNEQFF
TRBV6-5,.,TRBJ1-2,TGTGCCAGTTCCGAATACGGAGGAAGCTATGGCTACACCTTC,CASSEYGGSYGYTF
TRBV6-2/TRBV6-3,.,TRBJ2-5,TGTGCCAGCAGTTACTTACAGGTTCAAGAGACCCAGTACTTC,CASSYLQVQETQYF
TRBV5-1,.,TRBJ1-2,TGCGCCAGCAGCTTGGACCCAAGCGACTATGGCTACACCTTC,CASSLDPSDYGYTF
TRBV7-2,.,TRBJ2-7,TGTGCCAGCAGGAAAGGACCCCAATTCTCCTACGAGCAGTACTTC,CASRKGPQFSYEQYF